The 17 T cell receptor beta chains listed next were all sequenced from one sample in a study of cytomegalovirus exposure and HLA in healthy donors (dated by TCRdb to 2017 to 2019). Libraries were prepared through the immunoSEQ multiplex PCR assay. For the multiplex PCR, a mixture combining 60 forward primers for TCR Vbeta segments and 13 reverse primers for TCR Jbeta segments was used. Held by TCRdb, this immuneACCESS table contains in-frame sequences only and omits some clones. Under half of the omission traces to an unresolved V gene where checked; the cause of the rest is unknown. The sample includes 150,000 or so clones, with around 73% observed a single time. The top ten constitute 1.5% to 2% of the sample. The sequenced sample was PBMCs. The receptors stem from a woman between 18 and 29 years old in good health and CMV-seronegative.

The chain employs TRBV28 and TRBJ2-5; 7 bases map to TRBD2. V was pared by 7 bases and J by 1 base, with 12 bases of the junction left unmatched. The CDR3 has 16 amino acids. The germline V gene encodes CDR1 MDHEN and CDR2 SYDVKM. DNA for the CDR3: TGTGCCAGCACCCTCACTAGGGAGGGGTCCCAAGAGACCCAGTACTTC. Amino acid sequence: CASTLTREGSQETQYF.

The chain is built from TRBV19 and TRBJ1-5; TRBD1 matches at 9 bases. Germline trimming cut 5 bases from V and 2 bases from J; bases unmatched to any gene: 10. The CDR3 totals 17 residues. CDR1 and CDR2 from the germline V gene are LNHDA and SQIVND (reference sequence). CDR3 sequence: CASSSGTGSPGNQPQHF. The CDR3 DNA reads TGTGCCAGTAGTTCCGGGACAGGGAGCCCTGGCAATCAGCCCCAGCATTTT.

The V call is TRBV14, the J call TRBJ1-2; the match to TRBD1 covers 9 bases. This CDR3 is built from 13 residues. The germline V gene encodes CDR1 SGHDN and CDR2 FVKESK. V dropped 2 bases and J dropped 6; count of bases not matched to a gene: 1. The DNA for the CDR3 is TGTGCCAGCAGCCAATGGGACAGGGATGGCTACACCTTC. Translated, it gives CASSQWDRDGYTF.

The genes are TRBV7-6 and TRBJ2-1, with D maybe TRBD1 (6 bases). Germline V CDR1 and CDR2: SGHVS, FNYEAQ. Trimming cost V 7 bases and J 2 bases, with 15 bases left between them. The CDR3 runs 15 residues. The CDR3 region has the DNA TGTGCCAGCACTCTGCTAGCAGGGGCCTACAATGAGCAGTTCTTC. Amino acid sequence: CASTLLAGAYNEQFF.

The V and J genes are TRBV6-5 and TRBJ1-2, with TRBD1 matching over 9 bases. The CDR3 runs to 13 residues. Trimming took 6 bases from V and 8 from J; bases not matched to a gene: 7. Germline values: CDR1 MNHEY, CDR2 SVGAGI. The CDR3 DNA reads TGTGCCAGCAGGCCACGGGACAGGGACGGCTACACCTTC. This sequence encodes CASRPRDRDGYTF.

The V gene is TRBV1, the J gene TRBJ2-7; the table's D call, TRBD2, has no DNA check behind it. TRBV1 is a recognized pseudogene. The CDR3 runs to 16 residues. The CDR3 reads CTSSHPSGGVSYEQYF. The CDR3 nucleotides are TGCACCAGCAGCCACCCTAGCGGGGGGGTATCCTACGAGCAGTACTTC.

The chain couples TRBV29-1 to TRBJ2-2, with 8 bases lining up with TRBD2. The CDR3 extends over 16 amino acids. V lost 4 bases, J lost 0 bases, and 7 bases stayed unmatched. The V gene's germline CDR1 is SQVTM and CDR2 ANQGSEA. The CDR3: CSVVLAGASNTGELFF. Here the CDR3 DNA reads TGCAGCGTTGTTCTAGCGGGCGCCTCGAACACCGGGGAGCTGTTTTTT.

The CDR3, as DNA: TGTGCCAGCGGTACAGGTTCTAGGGGTGTCACCTTC. It yields the protein CASGTGSRGVTF. The chain links TRBV27 to TRBJ1-2; D is perhaps TRBD1 (5 bases). This CDR3 is 12 amino acids long. V was trimmed by 8 bases and J by 13 bases, leaving 20 bases between them. Germline V gene data show CDR1 as MNHEY and CDR2 as SMNVEV (reference sequence).

The V and J genes are TRBV2 and TRBJ1-6; possible D gene TRBD1, 5 bases. The germline CDR1 and CDR2 sequences are SNHLY and FYNNEI. This CDR3 contains 14 residues. Deletions cut 6 bases from V and 5 bases from J, with 11 bases between. The CDR3 sequence: CASSRWGDNSPLHF. DNA of the CDR3: TGTGCCAGCAGCCGTTGGGGGGATAATTCACCCCTCCACTTT.

The rearrangement uses TRBV6-1 and TRBJ2-7; 10 bases fit TRBD2. CDR1 MNHNS and CDR2 SASEGT come from the germline V gene. Trimming cost V 4 bases and J 4 bases; bases outside gene matches: 7. CDR3 length: 15 residues. In DNA, the CDR3 is TGTGCCAGCAGTGTGAGCGGGGGGGCCTCATACGAGCAGTACTTC. This translates into CASSVSGGASYEQYF.

The chain couples TRBV18 to TRBJ1-1; no clear D gene. Germline V lookup: CDR1 KGHSH, CDR2 LQKENI. The CDR3 loop spans 14 amino acids. Deletions cut 0 bases from V and 1 base from J, with 6 bases between. For the CDR3, the DNA is TGTGCCAGCTCACCACCTCCCTCGAACACTGAAGCTTTCTTT. Amino acid sequence: CASSPPPSNTEAFF.

V gene TRBV7-2 combines with J gene TRBJ2-4, with no clear D. The CDR3 length is 15 residues. The germline CDR1 and CDR2 sequences are SGHTA and FQGNSA. With 1 base removed from V and 8 bases from J, the gap between germline ends came to 15 bases. DNA of the CDR3: TGTGCCAGCAGCTTAGGCACACTCACCGCGGACATTCAGTACTTC. As protein: CASSLGTLTADIQYF. Full variable domain (remainder filled in from reference TRBV7-2 and TRBJ2-4): GAGVSQSPSNKVTEKGKDVELRCDPISGHTALYWYRQSLGQGLEFLIYFQGNSAPDKSGLPSDRFSAERTGGSVSTLTIQRTQQEDSAVYLCASSLGTLTADIQYFGAGTRLSVL.

The gene calls are TRBV4-2 and TRBJ2-7; TRBD1 is a possible D gene (6 bases). The germline V and J ends were trimmed by 5 bases and 2 bases, with 13 bases remaining between them. The CDR3 runs to 14 residues. Germline V lookup: CDR1 LGHNA, CDR2 YNFKEQ. CDR3 nucleotides: TGTGCCAGCAGCACAGGGACCAAGACCTACGAGCAGTACTTC. This codes for CASSTGTKTYEQYF.

The rearrangement joins TRBV5-5 to TRBJ2-3; D call uncertain. V lost 4 bases, J lost 0 bases, and 6 bases lay in between. CDR1 is SGHKS and CDR2 is YYEKEE in the germline V gene (reference sequence). The CDR3 extends over 13 amino acids. The CDR3 region is CASSVTSTDTQYF. The CDR3, as DNA: TGTGCCAGCAGCGTGACTAGCACAGATACGCAGTATTTT.

Notes on this clone: No DNA is shown, since the ends of the CDR3 on it are uncertain; the CDR3 is the one TCRdb lists. V gene TRBV28 combines with J gene TRBJ2-3; the table's D call, TRBD1, was not checked against the DNA. Germline V CDR1 and CDR2: MDHEN, SYDVKM. The CDR3 has 10 residues if both end residues are counted. This CDR3 is CGVGQGAQYF.

This sequence joins TRBV4-1 and TRBJ2-1, with 10 bases identical to TRBD2. The CDR3 is 19 residues long. The J segment lost 0 bases and the V segment lost 4 bases, leaving 12 bases of the junction unmatched. Per germline, CDR1 MGHRA and CDR2 YSYEKL. This CDR3 reads CASSRFSGGLGSSYNEQFF. For the CDR3, the DNA is TGCGCCAGCAGCCGTTTTAGCGGGGGGCTCGGTAGCTCCTACAATGAGCAGTTCTTC.

This clone was observed a handful of times. This chain joins TRBV6-7 and TRBJ1-5, with D perhaps matching TRBD1 (5 bases). TRBV6-7 is sorted into the ORF group, with uncertain function. The CDR3 consists of 14 residues. The V and J ends lost 5 bases and 8 bases respectively, with 16 bases between them. CDR3 in amino acids: CASSEIQGHEPQHF. For the CDR3, the DNA is TGTGCCAGCAGTGAAATCCAGGGCCACGAGCCCCAGCATTTT.